This T cell receptor beta chain was recorded in a study of radiotherapy plus CTLA-4 blockade in lung cancer. Study details: Disease control was seen in approximately 31% of patients, objective responses in roughly 19%.

This CDR3 has 12 amino acids. Looked up from germline, CDR1 is SGHNT and CDR2 is YYREEE (reference sequence). The V end lost 0 bases, the J end lost 4 bases, and 4 bases lay between the germline ends. Produced via immunoSEQ multiplex PCR; TCRdb's table is partial and in-frame only. Here the sample spans 81,000 or so clones, approximately 83% being singletons. For this clone: Other DNA variants within this sample encode the same CDR3.

This TCR derives from a human donor with non-small cell lung cancer that progressed on radiotherapy plus ipilimumab. The chain links TRBV5-4 to TRBJ1-2, with D uncertain. Material: peripheral blood, obtained from a patient treated with radiotherapy plus ipilimumab. The CDR3 loop reads CASSLDSYGYTF. The CDR3 DNA reads as TGTGCCAGCAGCTTGGACAGCTATGGCTACACCTTC. Looking up the rest from reference TRBV5-4 and TRBJ1-2 gives the full variable domain: ETGVTQSPTHLIKTRGQQVTLRCSSQSGHNTVSWYQQALGQGPQFIFQYYREEENGRGNFPPRFSGLQFPNYSSELNVNALELDDSALYLCASSLDSYGYTFGSGTRLTVV.